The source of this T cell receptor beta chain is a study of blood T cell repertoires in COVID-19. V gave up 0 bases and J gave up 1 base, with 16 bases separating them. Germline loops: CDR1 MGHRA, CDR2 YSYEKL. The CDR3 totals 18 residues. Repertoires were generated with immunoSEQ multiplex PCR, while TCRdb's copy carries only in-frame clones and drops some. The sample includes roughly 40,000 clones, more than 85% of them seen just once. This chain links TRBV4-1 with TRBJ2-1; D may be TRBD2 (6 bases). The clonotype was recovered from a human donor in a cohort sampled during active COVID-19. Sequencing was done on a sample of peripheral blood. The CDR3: CASSQDIAVEASYNEQFF. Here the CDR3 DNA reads TGCGCCAGCAGCCAAGACATAGCGGTGGAGGCTTCCTACAATGAGCAGTTCTTC.